This is a list of T cell receptor beta chains from one sample in a study of T-cell memory formation after mild COVID-19. TCRdb independently ran MiXCR on the 5' RACE reads; one entry per CDR3 protein. Counted here are about 620,000 distinct CDR3 sequences, roughly 18% occurring once; the ten biggest clones make up around 13%. Sequencing used PBMCs or a T cell subset sorted from them (not recorded which). These receptor sequences come from an adult woman who had mild COVID-19 (a few samples of this study predate the infection). Cell type and time point are not known. Both conserved end residues are part of each CDR3. A D gene is named only where the DNA matches it firmly. Where a row states a size, it is once, few, many or the class of an expanded clone; other rows omit it.

abundance	d_gene	v_gene	j_gene	CDR3aa	CDR3nt
few	.	TRBV12-3/TRBV12-4	TRBJ2-3	CASSFRVSTDTQYF	TGTGCCAGCAGTTTCAGGGTTAGCACAGATACGCAGTATTTT
.	.	TRBV27	TRBJ1-2	CASGKSTGRYGYTF	TGTGCCAGCGGGAAGTCGACAGGTCGATATGGCTACACCTTC
few	.	TRBV6-2/TRBV6-3	TRBJ2-1	CASSNGGGPYNEQFF	TGTGCCAGCAGTAATGGCGGGGGCCCCTACAATGAGCAGTTCTTC
few	.	TRBV29-1	TRBJ1-2	CSVVGQTNYGYTF	TGCAGCGTTGTAGGCCAGACTAACTATGGCTACACCTTC
few	TRBD1	TRBV7-8	TRBJ2-7	CASSLAGTAHQEQYF	TGTGCCAGCAGCCTCGCCGGGACAGCCCATCAGGAGCAGTACTTC
.	TRBD1	TRBV9	TRBJ1-4	CASSDGTVLNEKLFF	TGTGCCAGCAGCGACGGGACAGTACTGAATGAAAAACTGTTTTTT
few	.	TRBV7-2	TRBJ2-5	CASSPSSSTETQYF	TGTGCCAGCAGCCCATCTAGCTCGACAGAGACCCAGTACTTC
few	.	TRBV20-1	TRBJ2-3	CSARGSTDTQYF	TGCAGTGCTAGAGGGAGCACAGATACGCAGTATTTT
.	.	TRBV6-5	TRBJ1-2	CASSYGPEDGYTF	TGTGCCAGCAGTTACGGGCCGGAGGATGGCTACACCTTC
few	.	TRBV7-9	TRBJ2-4	CASSLGGGEDIQYF	TGTGCCAGCAGCTTAGGGGGCGGAGAGGACATTCAGTACTTC
.	.	TRBV12-3/TRBV12-4	TRBJ2-3	CASSSSGGTGGGDTQYF	TGTGCCAGCAGTTCATCGGGGGGAACTGGAGGGGGAGATACGCAGTATTTT
.	TRBD1	TRBV2	TRBJ2-7	CASWDRAYEQYF	TGTGCCAGCTGGGACAGAGCCTACGAGCAGTACTTC
few	.	TRBV29-1	TRBJ2-3	CSVKSTDTQYF	TGCAGCGTCAAGAGCACAGATACGCAGTATTTT
.	TRBD1	TRBV6-1	TRBJ1-5	CASRPGGAQPQHF	TGTGCCAGCAGACCAGGGGGAGCTCAGCCCCAGCATTTT
.	.	TRBV6-5	TRBJ1-1	CASSYSRGAEAFF	TGTGCCAGCAGTTACTCGAGGGGGGCTGAAGCTTTCTTT
few	.	TRBV7-2	TRBJ2-2	CASSLEAQQGTGELFF	TGTGCCAGCAGCTTAGAGGCACAGCAGGGCACCGGGGAGCTGTTTTTT
few	TRBD2	TRBV10-3	TRBJ2-7	CATRLADSYEQYF	TGTGCCACCCGACTAGCGGACTCCTACGAGCAGTACTTC
.	.	TRBV28	TRBJ1-6	CASMETWGSPLHF	TGTGCCAGCATGGAAACGTGGGGATCACCCCTCCACTTT
few	TRBD1	TRBV27	TRBJ2-7	CASRGDRAYEQYF	TGTGCCAGCAGGGGGGACAGAGCCTACGAGCAGTACTTC
.	.	TRBV15	TRBJ1-4	CATSRDRVGEKLFF	TGTGCCACCAGCAGAGACAGGGTAGGAGAAAAACTGTTTTTT
few	TRBD2	TRBV9	TRBJ2-1	CASSVGGPPTSGPYNEQFF	TGTGCCAGCAGCGTTGGGGGGCCCCCGACTAGCGGGCCCTACAATGAGCAGTTCTTC
few	.	TRBV6-2/TRBV6-3	TRBJ2-1	CASSYSAYNEQFF	TGTGCCAGCAGTTACTCGGCCTACAATGAGCAGTTCTTC
.	TRBD1	TRBV5-1	TRBJ1-1	CASSLINRGSRAANTEAFF	TGCGCCAGCAGCTTAATCAACAGGGGGAGCCGCGCGGCGAACACTGAAGCTTTCTTT
.	TRBD1	TRBV7-6	TRBJ2-1	CASSSTWPGTGVSNEQFF	TGTGCCAGCAGCTCAACTTGGCCCGGGACAGGGGTCTCCAATGAGCAGTTCTTC
.	.	TRBV7-3	TRBJ2-6	CASSLMVAGANVLTF	TGTGCCAGCAGCTTAATGGTAGCTGGGGCCAACGTCCTGACTTTC
.	TRBD2	TRBV20-1	TRBJ2-1	CRATSGSYNEQFF	TGCAGGGCGACTAGCGGGAGTTACAATGAGCAGTTCTTC
.	TRBD2	TRBV7-9	TRBJ2-5	CASRNAGGEGGTQYF	TGTGCCAGCCGCAACGCGGGGGGAGAAGGAGGGACCCAGTACTTC
many	.	TRBV6-2/TRBV6-3	TRBJ1-5	CASSYSRQGTQPQHF	TGTGCCAGCAGTTACTCCCGGCAGGGGACTCAGCCCCAGCATTTT
.	.	TRBV6-5	TRBJ2-7	CASSDIPSSTYEQYF	TGTGCCAGCAGTGATATCCCGTCTTCAACCTACGAGCAGTACTTC
.	.	TRBV2	TRBJ2-3	CASSAVGRVRTDTQYF	TGTGCCAGCAGTGCGGTGGGACGGGTTCGGACAGATACGCAGTATTTT
few	TRBD2	TRBV20-1	TRBJ2-3	CSARISGSTDTQYF	TGCAGTGCTAGGATTAGCGGGAGCACAGATACGCAGTATTTT
many	.	TRBV3-1	TRBJ1-1	CASSPQGGGTEAFF	TGTGCCAGCAGCCCGCAGGGTGGTGGCACTGAAGCTTTCTTT
few	.	TRBV5-1	TRBJ2-6	CASSLHTGSGANVLTF	TGCGCCAGCAGCTTACATACTGGGTCTGGGGCCAACGTCCTGACTTTC
.	TRBD1	TRBV5-1	TRBJ2-7	CASSPNQGQGFDEQYF	TGCGCCAGCAGCCCGAACCAGGGACAGGGATTTGACGAGCAGTACTTC
.	TRBD1	TRBV12-3/TRBV12-4	TRBJ1-1	CASMGRRRGGLDRATEAFF	TGTGCCAGCATGGGGAGACGACGGGGCGGACTGGACAGGGCCACTGAAGCTTTCTTT
.	.	TRBV3-1	TRBJ1-6	CASSQETYGSPLHF	TGTGCCAGCAGCCAAGAAACCTATGGATCACCCCTCCACTTT
.	TRBD2	TRBV2	TRBJ2-7	CASSEGGILAAYEQYF	TGTGCCAGCAGTGAGGGGGGAATACTAGCGGCCTACGAGCAGTACTTC
few	TRBD1	TRBV12-3/TRBV12-4	TRBJ2-4	CASIQQGAGKNIQYF	TGTGCCAGCATCCAACAGGGGGCTGGCAAAAACATTCAGTACTTC
.	.	TRBV4-3	TRBJ1-5	CASSQAEGFDQPQHF	TGCGCCAGCAGCCAAGCGGAGGGGTTTGATCAGCCCCAGCATTTT
few	.	TRBV29-1	TRBJ2-7	CSVEARGSETYEQYF	TGCAGCGTTGAAGCCCGGGGAAGTGAAACCTACGAGCAGTACTTC
.	.	TRBV6-5	TRBJ2-2	CASSYGRNTGELFF	TGTGCCAGCAGTTATGGCAGGAACACCGGGGAGCTGTTTTTT
few	TRBD2	TRBV13	TRBJ2-7	CASSLGASGGPYEQYF	TGTGCCAGCAGCTTAGGCGCTAGCGGGGGTCCCTACGAGCAGTACTTC
.	.	TRBV7-8	TRBJ2-3	CASSLAKRTFSTDTQYF	TGTGCCAGCAGCTTAGCGAAAAGGACGTTTAGCACAGATACGCAGTATTTT
.	TRBD1	TRBV19	TRBJ1-1	CASNPRPVGQGAVTEAFF	TGTGCCAGTAACCCCCGTCCCGTTGGACAGGGGGCGGTCACTGAAGCTTTCTTT
.	TRBD2	TRBV20-1	TRBJ2-7	CSAGTSGSPLDEQYF	TGCAGTGCTGGGACTAGCGGGAGTCCCCTCGACGAGCAGTACTTC
few	.	TRBV14	TRBJ2-3	CASSQGGTSTDTQYF	TGTGCCAGCAGCCAAGGGGGGACTAGCACAGATACGCAGTATTTT
few	.	TRBV12-3/TRBV12-4	TRBJ1-4	CASSPPGRSVGEKLFF	TGTGCCAGCAGTCCCCCCGGACGGTCGGTTGGTGAAAAACTGTTTTTT
many	.	TRBV7-6	TRBJ1-2	CASGEAGSYYGYTF	TGTGCCAGCGGGGAAGCGGGGTCTTACTATGGCTACACCTTC